This entry is about one TCR beta chain. This entry is derived from a study of CD8+ T cells in alopecia areata. This CDR3 contains 15 residues. The junction had 10 bases not matched to a gene; V was cut back by 7 bases and J by 3 bases. Germline V CDR1 and CDR2: SQVTM, ANQGSEA. Following extraction, RNA underwent reverse transcription to cDNA, which served as the sequencing template. Data came from immunoSEQ multiplex PCR; TCRdb stores just in-frame clones and leaves some out. The sample shows 120,000 to 150,000 clones, around 87% of them seen only once. The specimen comprised CD8+ T cells sorted from blood, sampled at week 0. The TCR sequence derives from a human donor with alopecia areata. V usage is TRBV29-1 and J usage is TRBJ2-2; 8 nucleotides match TRBD1. The CDR3 region has the DNA TGCAGCGCGACGGGACAGGATGGGGACACCGGGGAGCTGTTTTTT. Its protein is CSATGQDGDTGELFF.